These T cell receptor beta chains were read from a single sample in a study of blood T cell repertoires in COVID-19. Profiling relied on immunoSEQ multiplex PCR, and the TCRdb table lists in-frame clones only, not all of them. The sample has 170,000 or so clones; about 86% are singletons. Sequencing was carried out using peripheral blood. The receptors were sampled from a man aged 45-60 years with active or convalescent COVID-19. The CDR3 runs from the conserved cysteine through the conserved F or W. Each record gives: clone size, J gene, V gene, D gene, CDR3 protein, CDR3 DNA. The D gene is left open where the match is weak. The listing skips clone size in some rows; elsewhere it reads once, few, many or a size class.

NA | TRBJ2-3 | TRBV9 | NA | CASSYTQGDTQYF | TGTGCCAGCAGCTACACCCAGGGGGATACGCAGTATTTT
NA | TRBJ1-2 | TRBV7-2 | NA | CASSLVSYGYTF | TGTGCCAGCAGCTTAGTCAGTTATGGCTACACCTTC
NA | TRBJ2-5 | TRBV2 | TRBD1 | CASSVSRGPQETQYF | TGTGCCAGCAGCGTAAGCAGGGGGCCCCAAGAGACCCAGTACTTC
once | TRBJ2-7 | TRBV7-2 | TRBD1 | CASSLQGAGFQLGGYEQYF | TGTGCCAGCAGCTTACAGGGGGCCGGCTTCCAACTTGGGGGATACGAGCAGTACTTC
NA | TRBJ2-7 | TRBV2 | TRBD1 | CASREGTGGWDEQYF | TGTGCCAGCAGGGAGGGAACAGGGGGCTGGGACGAGCAGTACTTC
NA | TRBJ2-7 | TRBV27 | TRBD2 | CARVAGHSYEQYF | TGTGCCAGGGTAGCGGGACACTCCTACGAGCAGTACTTC
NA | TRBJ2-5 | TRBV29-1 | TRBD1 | CSGDPSGQGIETQYF | TGCAGCGGTGACCCTTCGGGACAGGGGATAGAGACCCAGTACTTC
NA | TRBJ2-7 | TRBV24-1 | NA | CGGPVHSYEQYF | TGTGGGGGCCCCGTCCACTCCTACGAGCAGTACTTC
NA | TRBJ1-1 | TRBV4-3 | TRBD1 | CASSQGQGRAMNTEAFF | TGCGCCAGCAGCCAAGGACAGGGTCGGGCCATGAACACTGAAGCTTTCTTT
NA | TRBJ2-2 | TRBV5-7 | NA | CASSFFTDNTGELFF | TGTGCCAGCAGCTTTTTTACAGACAACACCGGGGAGCTGTTTTTT
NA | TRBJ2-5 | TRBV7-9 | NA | CASSSGGFQETQYF | TGTGCCAGCAGCTCCGGGGGTTTCCAAGAGACCCAGTACTTC
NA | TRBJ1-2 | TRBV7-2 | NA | CASSPTPTLNYGYTF | TGTGCCAGCAGCCCTACACCCACACTAAACTATGGCTACACCTTC
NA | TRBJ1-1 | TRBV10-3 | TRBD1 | CAIATGGTEAFF | TGTGCCATAGCAACAGGGGGCACTGAAGCTTTCTTT
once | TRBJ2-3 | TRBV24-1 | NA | CATSDEQDTQYF | TGTGCCACCAGTGACGAACAAGATACGCAGTATTTT
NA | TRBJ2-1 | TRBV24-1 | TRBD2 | CATSAGTSGGASYNEQFF | TGTGCCACCAGTGCCGGGACTAGCGGAGGGGCCTCCTACAATGAGCAGTTCTTC
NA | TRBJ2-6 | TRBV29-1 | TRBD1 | CSVARQGLGANVLTF | TGCAGCGTTGCCCGACAGGGCCTCGGGGCCAACGTCCTGACTTTC
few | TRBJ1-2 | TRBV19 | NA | CASRQGDGYTF | TGTGCCAGTAGACAGGGTGACGGCTACACCTTC
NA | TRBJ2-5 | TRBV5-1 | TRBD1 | CASSLGDSQETQYF | TGCGCCAGCAGCTTGGGGGACAGCCAAGAGACCCAGTACTTC
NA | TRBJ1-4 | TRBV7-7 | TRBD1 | CASSPGQVGATNEKLFF | TGTGCTAGCAGCCCCGGACAGGTGGGGGCAACTAATGAAAAACTGTTTTTT
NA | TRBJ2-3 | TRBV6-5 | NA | CASETSGTDTQYF | TGTGCCAGTGAAACTAGTGGCACAGATACGCAGTATTTT
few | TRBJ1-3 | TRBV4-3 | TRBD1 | CASSQDWDRNSGNTIYF | TGCGCCAGCAGCCAAGATTGGGACAGGAATAGTGGAAACACCATATATTTT
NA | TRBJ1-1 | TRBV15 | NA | CATSRESGFEAFF | TGTGCCACCAGCAGAGAAAGCGGATTTGAAGCTTTCTTT
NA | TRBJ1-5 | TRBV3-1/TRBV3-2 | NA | CASSQTGRGNSNQPQHF | TGTGCCAGCAGCCAAACAGGAAGGGGTAATAGCAATCAGCCCCAGCATTTT
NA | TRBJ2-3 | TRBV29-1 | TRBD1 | CSVQKGAWGTDTQYF | TGCAGCGTTCAAAAGGGGGCTTGGGGCACAGATACGCAGTATTTT
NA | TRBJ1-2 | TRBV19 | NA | CASRGGPENYGYTF | TGTGCCAGTAGGGGGGGGCCGGAGAACTATGGCTACACCTTC
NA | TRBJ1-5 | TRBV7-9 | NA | CASSVTNQPQHF | TGTGCCAGCAGCGTCACAAATCAGCCCCAGCATTTT
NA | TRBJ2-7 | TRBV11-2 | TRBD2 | CASSLDVILAGVYEQYF | TGTGCCAGCAGCTTAGATGTAATCCTAGCGGGAGTCTACGAGCAGTACTTC
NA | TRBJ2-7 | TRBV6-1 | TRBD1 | CASSDRQGGPYEQYF | TGTGCCAGCAGTGACAGACAGGGTGGGCCCTACGAGCAGTACTTC
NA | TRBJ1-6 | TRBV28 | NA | CASGSDSRGSPLHF | TGTGCCAGCGGTTCGGACAGTCGTGGTTCACCCCTCCACTTT